The 4 T cell receptor beta chains listed next were all sequenced from one sample in a study of STAT3 mutations in large granular lymphocyte leukemia. Notes on the study in general: At least one immunodominant TCR beta clonotype appeared in every T-cell large granular lymphocyte leukemia patient.

No antigen has been assigned to these receptors. The data were produced by immunoSEQ multiplex PCR, yet TCRdb's version contains in-frame clones alone and is incomplete. Of approximately 7,800 clones listed, roughly 91% are singletons. The sequenced material came from peripheral blood mononuclear cells. Every receptor here comes from a man aged 50 or older with T-cell large granular lymphocyte leukemia. Some clones in this sample may be carry-over from other donors' samples.

The V and J genes are TRBV6-5 and TRBJ2-5; either TRBD1 or TRBD2 may supply D (5 bases each). The germline V and J ends were trimmed by 6 bases and 2 bases, with 10 bases remaining between them. Germline V gives CDR1 MNHEY, CDR2 SVGAGI. This CDR3 is 13 amino acids long. CDR3 residues: CASRGTNQETQYF. The CDR3 region has the DNA TGTGCCAGCAGGGGGACGAATCAAGAGACCCAGTACTTC.

This clone occurred once. V is TRBV5-4 and J is TRBJ2-5, with no clear D. Trimming cost V 3 bases and J 1 base, with 13 bases left between them. Germline V lookup: CDR1 SGHNT, CDR2 YYREEE (reference sequence). This CDR3 spans 15 amino acids. Here the CDR3 DNA reads TGTGCCAGCAGCTCGAATGGCCTTGGCCAAGAGACCCAGTACTTC. Translation gives CASSSNGLGQETQYF.

The chain employs TRBV4-3 and TRBJ2-7; 7 nucleotides line up with TRBD2. V trimming: 1 base; J trimming: 7 bases; junction bases outside the gene matches: 1. CDR3 length equals 12 residues. CDR1 and CDR2 (germline): LGHNA, YSLEER. DNA of the CDR3: TGCGCCAGCAGCCAAGTCGGGGGGGAGCAGTACTTC. Its protein product is CASSQVGGEQYF.

A single count supports this clone. This chain links TRBV10-3 with TRBJ2-7; 9 bases fit TRBD1. In germline, CDR1 is ENHRY, CDR2 SYGVKD. The CDR3 totals 15 residues. Trimming took 4 bases from V and 6 from J; bases not matched to a gene: 10. The CDR3 sequence is CAISVGTGTPGEQYF. The DNA for the CDR3 is TGTGCCATCAGTGTTGGGACAGGGACCCCTGGCGAGCAGTACTTC.